These 3 T cell receptor beta chains came from one sample sequenced in a study of OX40 agonist ivuxolimab in advanced cancers. Method: immunoSEQ multiplex PCR; TCRdb's copy keeps in-frame clones and lacks some. Of 90,000 to 100,000 clones listed, 70% to 90% are singletons. The sample was CD4+ or CD8+ T cells sorted from blood, taken in a trial of the OX40 agonist ivuxolimab. The receptors shown here come from an adult with an advanced solid tumor such as melanoma, head and neck, liver or kidney cancer.

The sample holds one count of this clone. V usage is TRBV4-2 and J usage is TRBJ2-5; D gene unclear. The CDR3 spans 15 residues. From germline, CDR1 is LGHNA and CDR2 YNFKEQ. The germline V and J ends were trimmed by 0 bases and 4 bases, with 12 bases remaining between them. The DNA for the CDR3 is TGTGCCAGCAGCCAAGATCTCGAGGCCCCAGAGACCCAGTACTTC. It translates to CASSQDLEAPETQYF.

V and J are TRBV6-1 and TRBJ1-2; no definite D call. V lost 7 bases to trimming and J lost 6 bases, with 3 bases between them. This CDR3 has 9 amino acids. The germline gives CDR1 MNHNS, CDR2 SASEGT. In DNA, the CDR3 is TGTGCCAGCACGCATGGCTACACCTTC. Its protein product is CASTHGYTF.

The V gene is TRBV7-9, the J gene TRBJ2-1; 10 nucleotides line up with TRBD2. CDR3 length: 16 amino acids. The germline CDR1 and CDR2 sequences are SEHNR and FQNEAQ (reference sequence). V lost 5 bases, J lost 8 bases, and 12 bases stayed unmatched. CDR3 nucleotides: TGTGCCAGCAGCGTCAGCGGGGGGGCAAATCGAGATGAGCAGTTCTTC. It specifies CASSVSGGANRDEQFF.